These T cell receptor beta chains were read from a single sample in a study of cytomegalovirus exposure and HLA in healthy donors. Generated by immunoSEQ multiplex PCR, the TCRdb table keeps only in-frame clones and is missing some. The data hold roughly 130,000 clones, with roughly four fifths observed a single time. The sample comprised PBMCs. The receptors here all came from a male donor in good health and CMV-seropositive. The CDR3 runs from the conserved cysteine through the conserved F or W. Fields, in order: D gene, J gene, clone size, V gene, CDR3 protein, CDR3 DNA. D genes are given only for firm matches. The size entry is marked missing in some rows and otherwise reads once, few, many or a size class.

>TRBD2|TRBJ2-3|NA|TRBV7-2
CASSLEAGDSSTDTQYF
TGTGCCAGCAGCTTAGAGGCGGGAGATAGTAGCACAGATACGCAGTATTTT
>NA|TRBJ2-1|NA|TRBV10-3
CAIRGAGKRGYNEQFF
TGTGCCATCAGGGGGGCGGGCAAAAGGGGATACAATGAGCAGTTCTTC
>NA|TRBJ1-1|NA|TRBV6-1
CASSEAIQNTEAFF
TGTGCCAGCAGTGAAGCTATACAGAACACTGAAGCTTTCTTT
>NA|TRBJ1-3|NA|TRBV5-1
CASSLGQADSGNTIYF
TGCGCCAGCAGCTTGGGTCAGGCTGACTCTGGAAACACCATATATTTT
>NA|TRBJ2-7|NA|TRBV5-1
CASSVTGYEQYF
TGCGCCAGCAGCGTGACAGGATACGAGCAGTACTTC
>TRBD2|TRBJ2-7|NA|TRBV2
CASFSSGSYEQYF
TGTGCCAGCTTTTCTAGCGGCTCCTACGAGCAGTACTTC
>TRBD2|TRBJ2-2|NA|TRBV2
CASSVESLAGDTGELFF
TGTGCCAGCAGTGTTGAAAGCCTAGCGGGAGATACCGGGGAGCTGTTTTTT
>NA|TRBJ2-7|NA|TRBV5-1
CASSSSYEQYF
TGCGCCAGCAGCTCTTCTTACGAGCAGTACTTC
>NA|TRBJ1-5|NA|TRBV9
CAEHLRGLSSNQPQHF
TGTGCCGAACATCTCAGGGGCCTGAGTAGCAATCAGCCCCAGCATTTT
>NA|TRBJ1-4|few|TRBV4-1
CASSQEDGDWGKLFF
TGCGCCAGCAGCCAAGAAGACGGGGACTGGGGAAAACTGTTTTTT
>NA|TRBJ2-7|once|TRBV6-5
CASSYQYEQYF
TGTGCCAGCAGTTACCAATACGAGCAGTACTTC
>NA|TRBJ2-7|NA|TRBV9
CASSVESGPYEQYF
TGTGCCAGCAGCGTCGAGAGCGGACCCTACGAGCAGTACTTC
>TRBD2|TRBJ2-3|NA|TRBV28
CASSQSTSGRARTQYF
TGTGCCAGCAGTCAATCGACTAGCGGGAGGGCACGTACGCAGTATTTT
>NA|TRBJ1-1|NA|TRBV29-1
CSVRFVDEGNTEAFF
TGCAGCGTCCGTTTCGTTGATGAGGGGAACACTGAAGCTTTCTTT
>NA|TRBJ1-2|few|TRBV28
CASISRRQTVYGYTF
TGTGCCAGCATAAGTAGGAGACAGACCGTCTATGGCTACACCTTC
>NA|TRBJ2-7|NA|TRBV6-4
CASSQSCPGHPYEQYF
TGTGCCAGCAGTCAATCCTGCCCAGGACACCCCTACGAGCAGTACTTC
>TRBD1|TRBJ2-1|NA|TRBV25-1
CASTSPGQGNNEQFF
TGTGCCAGTACAAGTCCGGGACAGGGGAACAATGAGCAGTTCTTC
>NA|TRBJ1-5|NA|TRBV6-5
CASSYSRSQPQHF
TGTGCCAGCAGTTACTCGAGGAGTCAGCCTCAGCATTTT
>TRBD2|TRBJ2-2|NA|TRBV30
CAWRVGGSNTGELFF
TGTGCCTGGAGGGTGGGGGGGTCGAACACCGGGGAGCTGTTTTTT
>NA|TRBJ2-3|NA|TRBV9
CASSVGSRTDTQYF
TGTGCCAGCAGCGTGGGCAGCCGCACAGATACGCAGTATTTT
>NA|TRBJ1-3|NA|TRBV2
CASSDRVSGNTIYF
TGTGCCAGCAGTGACAGGGTCTCTGGAAACACCATATATTTT